The 5 T cell receptor beta chains listed next were all sequenced from one sample in a study of Ad26.COV2.S vaccination and SARS-CoV-2 variants. Treatment denoted: around 19 received Ad26.COV2.S at low or high dose, single or two shots; roughly 5 received placebo; per-sample allocation not given. The study sampled participants on day 63 after the first vaccine or placebo injection. Sequencing was performed with immunoSEQ multiplex PCR; in TCRdb, only in-frame clones are kept and a portion is missing. The table records hundreds of thousands of clones, 83% of them present only once. The sequencing here drew on peripheral blood, taken in a trial of Ad26.COV2.S vaccine versus placebo. These receptors came from a person aged 18-60 years who received the Ad26.COV2.S COVID-19 vaccine or a placebo.

The chain links TRBV3-1 (or the pseudogene TRBV3-2) to TRBJ2-5, with TRBD2 identical over 12 bases. CDR3 length: 14 amino acids. V was clipped by 6 bases and J by 4 bases; unmatched bases: 3. CDR1 is LGHDT and CDR2 is YNNKEL in the germline V gene (reference sequence). CDR3 DNA: TGTGCCAGCAGGCCTAGCGGGGGGGTAGAGACCCAGTACTTC. This gives the protein CASRPSGGVETQYF.

This clone was counted a few times. The junction shows a germline mismatch at one end, possibly a read error. The chain is built from TRBV4-2 and TRBJ1-6; D unresolved. The CDR3 spans 16 residues. Germline V gene data show CDR1 as LGHNA and CDR2 as YNFKEQ. The CDR3 loop reads CASSKEDGGKNSPLHF. The CDR3 coding sequence is TGTGCCAGCAGCAAAGAGGACGGAGGAAAAAATTCACCCCTCCACTTT.

The chain is built from TRBV6-5 and TRBJ1-2; D remains unclear. V shed 0 bases and J shed 6 bases, with 11 bases lying between them. Germline V lookup: CDR1 MNHEY, CDR2 SVGAGI. This CDR3 spans 14 amino acids. CDR3 nucleotide sequence: TGTGCCAGCAGTTACTCCTCGGGGTCCAATGGCTACACCTTC. Translation: CASSYSSGSNGYTF.

This clone was counted a few times. This rearrangement joins TRBV29-1 to TRBJ1-1; maybe TRBD1 (5 bases). Germline assignment: CDR1 SQVTM and CDR2 ANQGSEA. The V and J ends lost 6 bases and 1 base respectively, with 18 bases between them. This CDR3 comprises 15 residues. In DNA, the CDR3 is TGCAGCGTGCTCTCCGCGGGGCGACCGAACACTGAAGCTTTCTTT. This codes for CSVLSAGRPNTEAFF.

This clone was counted only a few times. This chain uses TRBV19 with TRBJ1-2; perhaps TRBD1 as D (6 bases). V was cut by 8 bases and J by 5 bases, with 15 bases left in between. The CDR3 extends over 13 amino acids. In germline, CDR1 is LNHDA, CDR2 SQIVND (reference sequence). CDR3 sequence (DNA): TGTGCCAGTCTACAGGGATTTCTTTATGGCTACACCTTC. It encodes CASLQGFLYGYTF.